The rows below give T cell receptor beta chains drawn from one sample of a study of spatial heterogeneity in lung cancer. Using its own MiXCR run on the 5' RACE reads, TCRdb lists one record per CDR3 protein. In the table there are roughly 50,000 distinct CDR3 sequences, approximately 7.6% of which are singletons. The sequencing used PBMCs, collected at surgery. The receptors come from a female donor with early-stage non-small cell lung cancer. The CDR3 runs from the conserved cysteine through the conserved F or W.

v_call | cdr3_aa
TRBV24-1 | CATSDSTYNEQFF
TRBV6-5 | CASSYGPANYNEQFF
TRBV14 | CASSQDHRGEEQYF
TRBV12-3/TRBV12-4 | CASSRTSGGQVTGELFF
TRBV9 | CASRERGKGWSTDTQYF
TRBV28 | CASSLFSGLGGSSYNSPLHF
TRBV2 | CASTALSQTEAFF
TRBV10-3 | CATRGDADTQYF
TRBV5-6 | CASSVQGHTDTQYF
TRBV7-6 | CASSGGGGTQYF